The next 15 T cell receptor beta chains were all read from a single sample in a study of spatial heterogeneity in lung cancer. Time point here: sample taken at primary tumor resection. The authors sequenced whole RNA from tumor, nontumor lung or frozen PBMC without sorting. TCRdb analysed the 5' RACE reads with MiXCR anew, one entry per CDR3 protein. The top ten hold about 5.5% of the sample, which has roughly 25,000 distinct CDR3 sequences, roughly 4.5% seen once. The source material was PBMCs, sampled at surgery. All receptors come from a male donor with early-stage non-small cell lung cancer.

This clonotype is medium-sized (0.01 to 0.1%). The chain joins TRBV7-2 to TRBJ2-5, with TRBD2 identical over 7 bases. The CDR3 spans 12 residues. The germline V gene has CDR1 SGHTA and CDR2 FQGNSA. V trimming: 10 bases; J trimming: 2 bases; junction bases outside the gene matches: 4. CDR3 residues: CATGTTQETQYF. In nucleotides, the CDR3 is TGTGCCACTGGGACTACACAAGAGACCCAGTACTTC.

This clonotype was recorded at least ten times. This chain joins TRBV27 and TRBJ1-1; D gene uncertain. The CDR3 consists of 14 residues. Trimming stripped 3 bases from V and 0 bases from J, with 8 bases between. The germline CDR1 and CDR2 sequences are MNHEY and SMNVEV (reference sequence). CDR3 nucleotides: TGTGCCAGCAGTTTGAACGGAGTGAACACTGAAGCTTTCTTT. Translating it yields CASSLNGVNTEAFF.

This clonotype was observed a few times. The chain combines TRBV6-5 with TRBJ2-7; 7 nucleotides align to TRBD2. Germline CDR1 MNHEY, CDR2 SVGAGI. The V gene end was trimmed by 7 bases and the J gene end by 6 bases; junction bases not matched to a gene: 9. This CDR3 is built from 13 residues. CDR3 sequence (DNA): TGTGCCAGCAAACGCGGGAGTGCTATCGAGCAGTACTTC. Its protein product is CASKRGSAIEQYF.

The table lists this clonotype with many counts. This chain connects TRBV6-2 or TRBV6-3 to TRBJ2-3; maybe TRBD2 (6 bases). Between the trimmed V and J ends, which lost 2 bases and 0 bases, there was a span of 9 bases. The germline V gene encodes CDR1 MNHEY and CDR2 SVGEGT. CDR3 length: 15 amino acids. This CDR3 reads CASSYILASTDTQYF. CDR3 nucleotides: TGTGCCAGCAGTTACATCCTAGCGAGCACAGATACGCAGTATTTT.

There are many counts of this clonotype. The J gene is TRBJ2-5, the V gene TRBV5-1; 12 bases map to TRBD2. The trim removed 3 bases at V and 1 base at J, leaving 7 bases unmatched. Germline V lookup: CDR1 SGHRS, CDR2 YFSETQ. The CDR3 sequence is 17 residues long. In DNA form, the CDR3 reads TGCGCCAGCAGCTCTCTAGCGGGGGGGCTATTCCAAGAGACCCAGTACTTC. Translation gives CASSSLAGGLFQETQYF.

This clonotype was seen many times. The CDR3 reads CASSWDSSSYNEQFF. The CDR3 DNA is TGTGCCAGCAGCTGGGACTCAAGCTCCTACAATGAGCAGTTCTTC. The rearrangement joins TRBV4-2 to TRBJ2-1, with a tentative D call TRBD2 (6 bases). Germline lookup yields CDR1 LGHNA and CDR2 YNFKEQ. V was shortened by 5 bases and J by 0 bases, with 11 bases between the two germline ends. This CDR3 contains 15 residues.

The table lists this clonotype with many counts. The chain couples TRBV20-1 to TRBJ1-5; no clear D. CDR1 DFQATT and CDR2 SNEGSKA come from the germline V gene (reference sequence). The CDR3 is made up of 9 amino acids. CDR3 nucleotide sequence: TGCAGACCGGACCGGCCCCAGCATTTT. This translates into CRPDRPQHF.

This clonotype has at least ten counts. This chain uses TRBV20-1 with TRBJ1-5; 8 bases are shared with TRBD1. The J segment lost 4 bases and the V segment lost 6 bases, leaving 8 bases of the junction unmatched. This CDR3 has 14 residues. The germline gives CDR1 DFQATT, CDR2 SNEGSKA (reference sequence). Here the CDR3 reads CSARTGNGNQPQHF. The CDR3 DNA follows: TGCAGTGCCCGGACAGGGAATGGGAATCAGCCCCAGCATTTT.

On this clonotype: Since a much larger clone is just one base distant, this may be a read error. The gene calls are TRBV5-6 and TRBJ2-3; no clear D. CDR3 length equals 14 residues. Per the germline V gene, CDR1 is SGHDT and CDR2 is YYEEEE. V gave up 4 bases and J gave up 2 bases, with 11 bases separating them. The CDR3 sequence: CASSRSRNTDTQYF. The DNA of the CDR3 is TGTGCCAGCAGCCGTAGCAGGAACACAGATACGCAGTATTTT.

In its sample, this clonotype was seen a few times. The chain joins TRBV3-1 to TRBJ1-5; D possibly corresponds to TRBD1 (5 bases). Germline-derived CDR1 and CDR2 are LGHDT and YNNKEL (reference sequence). The CDR3 spans 14 residues. V shed 4 bases and J shed 2 bases, with 9 bases lying between them. The CDR3 reads CASSLGAGNQPQHF. CDR3 nucleotides: TGTGCCAGCAGCCTCGGGGCTGGCAATCAGCCCCAGCATTTT.

Only a few counts were recorded for this clonotype. The chain joins TRBV6-6 to TRBJ2-1; 12 bases are a match to TRBD2. The junction had 5 bases not matched to a gene; V was cut back by 6 bases and J by 5 bases. Germline V CDR1 and CDR2: MNHNY, SVGAGI (reference sequence). The CDR3 totals 15 residues. CDR3 loop: CASSSTSGGNNEQFF. CDR3 DNA sequence: TGTGCCAGCAGCTCTACTAGCGGGGGGAACAATGAGCAGTTCTTC.

This clonotype was observed at least ten times. The CDR3, as DNA: TGTGCCAGCAGCCCCCCCCTATCAGGGAGTAATGAGCAGTTCTTC. This sequence encodes CASSPPLSGSNEQFF. V gene TRBV7-2 combines with J gene TRBJ2-1; D tentatively fits TRBD1 or TRBD2 (5 bases each). V lost 5 bases and J lost 7, with 18 bases in between. Germline V gene sequence: CDR1 SGHTA, CDR2 FQGNSA. This CDR3 region has 15 residues.

This clonotype was observed at least ten times. The DNA for the CDR3 is TGTGCCAGCAGCTTAGTCCCCAGGGGTTCGGATCAGCCCCAGCATTTT. Amino acid sequence: CASSLVPRGSDQPQHF. J is TRBJ1-5 and V is TRBV7-8; perhaps TRBD1 as D (6 bases). There are 16 residues in the CDR3. Germline values: CDR1 SGHVS, CDR2 FQNEAQ. Trimming removed 1 base at V and 5 bases at J, with 15 bases between.

In its sample, this clonotype was seen many times. The chain links TRBV7-3 to TRBJ2-1; 12 bases are shared with TRBD2. V was pared by 5 bases and J by 4 bases, with 6 bases of the junction left unmatched. Germline CDR1 SGHTA, CDR2 FQGTGA. The CDR3 extends over 16 amino acids. CDR3 DNA: TGTGCCAGCAGCGCGGACGGACTAGCGGGATACAATGAGCAGTTCTTC. Translation gives CASSADGLAGYNEQFF.

This clonotype was observed many times. The chain is built from TRBV19 and TRBJ2-7; D is unresolved. Germline V CDR1 and CDR2: LNHDA, SQIVND (reference sequence). V was cut by 4 bases and J by 1 base, with 14 bases left in between. This CDR3 region has 15 residues. Written as DNA, the CDR3 is TGTGCCAGTAGTAAGAGGACCGATGCTTCCTACGAGCAGTACTTC. It is translated as CASSKRTDASYEQYF. Looking up the rest from reference TRBV19 and TRBJ2-7 gives the full variable domain: DGGITQSPKYLFRKEGQNVTLSCEQNLNHDAMYWYRQDPGQGLRLIYYSQIVNDFQKGDIAEGYSVSREKKESFPLTVTSAQKNPTAFYLCASSKRTDASYEQYFGPGTRLTVT.